The next 8 T cell receptor beta chains were all read from a single sample in a study of T cell clonotyping in hematopoietic cell transplantation (dated by TCRdb to about 2021). The receptor library was made with the immunoSEQ multiplex PCR assay. In TCRdb, the immuneACCESS table is reduced to in-frame sequences with V and J assigned. These tables do not hold every clone; where another copy was compared, an unresolved V gene accounts for under half, and the others remain unexplained. Counted in this sample were roughly 24,000 clones; around 83% of them appeared once. The ten largest account for roughly 24% of the sample. The sample's time point, from its label and the paper: recipient sample about 28 days before transplant, after cytoreduction. The sample in question was peripheral blood mononuclear cells, obtained before stem cell transplant. These receptors were collected from a woman aged 60-75 years with acute myeloid leukemia. Some clones in this sample may be carry-over from other donors' samples.

This chain links TRBV19 with TRBJ1-6; D call uncertain. CDR1 is LNHDA and CDR2 is SQIVND in the germline V gene (reference sequence). V dropped 7 bases and J dropped 8 bases, with 12 bases sitting between them. The CDR3 is 13 amino acids. The CDR3 spells CASTPHYDSPLHF. The DNA for the CDR3 is TGTGCCAGTACCCCTCATTATGATTCACCCCTCCACTTT.

The chain couples TRBV11-2 to TRBJ2-3; no firm D call. This CDR3 comprises 10 residues. Between the trimmed V and J ends, which lost 3 bases and 6 bases, there was a span of 1 base. Per germline, CDR1 SGHAT and CDR2 FQNNGV. The CDR3 here is CASSFDTQYF. For the CDR3, the DNA is TGTGCCAGCAGCTTTGATACGCAGTATTTT.

The chain couples TRBV19 to TRBJ2-3; the D is unclear. Germline CDR1 and CDR2: LNHDA and SQIVND (reference sequence). The CDR3 contains 15 residues. Trimming removed 4 bases from V and 0 bases from J, with 11 bases in between. The CDR3 sequence is CASSSSQTSTDTQYF. The CDR3 DNA follows: TGTGCCAGTAGTAGTAGTCAGACTAGCACAGATACGCAGTATTTT.

The chain's CDR3 is CASSYSRVAGETQYF. The DNA for the CDR3 is TGTGCCAGCAGTTACTCGAGGGTAGCGGGAGAGACCCAGTACTTC. The chain carries TRBV6-6 and TRBJ2-5, with TRBD2 identical over 7 bases. The CDR3 length is 15 residues. After removal of 0 bases from V and 4 bases from J, the junction contained 5 bases not matched to a gene. Germline loops: CDR1 MNHNY, CDR2 SVGAGI (reference sequence).

The chain couples TRBV7-9 to TRBJ2-1; D might be TRBD2 (5 bases). The length of the CDR3 is 14 residues. Germline CDR1 reads SEHNR; CDR2 reads FQNEAQ (reference sequence). The V gene lost 2 bases and the J gene lost 8 bases, with 13 bases spanning the gap. The CDR3 bases are TGTGCCAGCAGCTTAACACTGGCCGGGGATGAGCAGTTCTTC. It yields the protein CASSLTLAGDEQFF. The full variable domain, in which reference TRBV7-9 and TRBJ2-1 provide the parts outside the CDR3, is DTGVSQNPRHKITKRGQNVTFRCDPISEHNRLYWYRQTLGQGPEFLTYFQNEAQLEKSRLLSDRFSAERPKGSFSTLEIQRTEQGDSAMYLCASSLTLAGDEQFFGPGTRLTVL.

The V call is TRBV7-3, the J call TRBJ2-3, with 9 bases identical to TRBD2. The CDR3 covers 16 residues. Trimming cost V 5 bases and J 2 bases; bases outside gene matches: 8. CDR1 and CDR2 (germline): SGHTA, FQGTGA. CDR3 nucleotides: TGTGCCAGCAGCGTCGGACTAGCGAGCCCCACAGATACGCAGTATTTT. It codes for CASSVGLASPTDTQYF.

This clone was counted a few times. The chain combines TRBV27 with TRBJ1-2; 8 positions agree with TRBD1. With 6 bases clipped from V and 4 bases from J, the junction kept 10 bases outside the gene matches. This CDR3 contains 15 residues. Per germline, CDR1 MNHEY and CDR2 SMNVEV (reference sequence). The CDR3 region is CASSYWRQGSYGYTF. The CDR3 DNA reads TGTGCCAGCAGCTACTGGAGACAGGGGTCCTATGGCTACACCTTC.

The chain carries TRBV27 and TRBJ1-4; the D gene is possibly TRBD1 (5 bases). CDR3 size: 15 residues. Per the germline V gene, CDR1 is MNHEY and CDR2 is SMNVEV (reference sequence). The V and J ends lost 3 bases and 8 bases respectively, with 16 bases between them. The CDR3: CASSLDSTAGEKLFF. The CDR3 DNA is TGTGCCAGCAGTTTGGACTCTACGGCAGGGGAAAAACTGTTTTTT.